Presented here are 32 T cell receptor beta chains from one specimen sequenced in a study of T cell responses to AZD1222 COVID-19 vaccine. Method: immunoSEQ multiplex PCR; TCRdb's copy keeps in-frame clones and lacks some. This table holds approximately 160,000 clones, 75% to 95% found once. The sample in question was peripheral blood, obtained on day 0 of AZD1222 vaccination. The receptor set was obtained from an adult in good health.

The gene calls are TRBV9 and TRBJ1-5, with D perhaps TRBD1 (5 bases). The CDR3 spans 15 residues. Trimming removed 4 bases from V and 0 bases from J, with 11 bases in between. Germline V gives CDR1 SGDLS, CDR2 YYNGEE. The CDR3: CASSPPGGSNQPQHF. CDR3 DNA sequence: TGTGCCAGCAGCCCCCCCGGGGGTAGCAATCAGCCCCAGCATTTT. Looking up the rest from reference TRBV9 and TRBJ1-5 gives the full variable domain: DSGVTQTPKHLITATGQRVTLRCSPRSGDLSVYWYQQSLDQGLQFLIQYYNGEERAKGNILERFSAQQFPDLHSELNLSSLELGDSALYFCASSPPGGSNQPQHFGDGTRLSIL.

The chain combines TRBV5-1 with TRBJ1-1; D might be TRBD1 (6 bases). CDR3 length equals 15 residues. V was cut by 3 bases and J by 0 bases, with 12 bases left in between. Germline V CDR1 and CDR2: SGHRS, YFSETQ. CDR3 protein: CASSSLGGMNTEAFF. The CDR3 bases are TGCGCCAGCAGCTCGTTAGGGGGAATGAACACTGAAGCTTTCTTT.

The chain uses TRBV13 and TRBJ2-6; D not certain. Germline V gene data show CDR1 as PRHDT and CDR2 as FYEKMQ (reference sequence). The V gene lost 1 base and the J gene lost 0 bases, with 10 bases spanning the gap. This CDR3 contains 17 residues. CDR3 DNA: TGTGCCAGCAGCTTAGAGGGCGGCCGCTCTGGGGCCAACGTCCTGACTTTC. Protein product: CASSLEGGRSGANVLTF.

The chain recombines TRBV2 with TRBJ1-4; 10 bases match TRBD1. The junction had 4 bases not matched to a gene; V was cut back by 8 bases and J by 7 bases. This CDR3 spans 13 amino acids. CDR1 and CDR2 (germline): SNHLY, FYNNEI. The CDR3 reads CASGQGVTEKLFF. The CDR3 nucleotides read TGTGCCAGCGGACAGGGGGTTACTGAAAAACTGTTTTTT.

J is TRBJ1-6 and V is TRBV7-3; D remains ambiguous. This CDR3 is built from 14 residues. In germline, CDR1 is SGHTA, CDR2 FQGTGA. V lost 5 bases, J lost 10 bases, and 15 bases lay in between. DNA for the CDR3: TGTGCCAGCAGCACGAGCGGGCCTTACTCACCCCTCCACTTT. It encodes CASSTSGPYSPLHF.

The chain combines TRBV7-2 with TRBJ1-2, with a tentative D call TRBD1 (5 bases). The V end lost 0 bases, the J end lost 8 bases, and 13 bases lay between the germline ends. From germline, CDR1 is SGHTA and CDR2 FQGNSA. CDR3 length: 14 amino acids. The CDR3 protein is CASSLAPQVWGYTF. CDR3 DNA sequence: TGTGCCAGCAGCTTAGCGCCACAGGTGTGGGGCTACACCTTC.

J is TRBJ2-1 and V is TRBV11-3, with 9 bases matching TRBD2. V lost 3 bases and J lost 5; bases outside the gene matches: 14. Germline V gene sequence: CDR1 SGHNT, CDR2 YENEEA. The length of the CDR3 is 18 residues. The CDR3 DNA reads TGTGCCAGCAGCTTGGGTTCCCGAAGGCTAGCGGGAAACAATGAGCAGTTCTTC. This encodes CASSLGSRRLAGNNEQFF.

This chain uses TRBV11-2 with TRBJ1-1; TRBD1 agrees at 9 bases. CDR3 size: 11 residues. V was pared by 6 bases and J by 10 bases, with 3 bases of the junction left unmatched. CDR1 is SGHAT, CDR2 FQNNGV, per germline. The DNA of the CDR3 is TGTGCCAGCAGTGACAGGGGGGCAGCTTTCTTT. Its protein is CASSDRGAAFF.

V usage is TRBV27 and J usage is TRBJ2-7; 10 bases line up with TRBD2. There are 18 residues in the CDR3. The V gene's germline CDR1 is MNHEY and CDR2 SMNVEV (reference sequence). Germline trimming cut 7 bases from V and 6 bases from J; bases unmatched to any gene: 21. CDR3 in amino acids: CASTSEWGGHLAGVEQYF. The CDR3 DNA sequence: TGTGCCAGCACCTCTGAATGGGGAGGGCACCTAGCGGGAGTCGAGCAGTACTTC.

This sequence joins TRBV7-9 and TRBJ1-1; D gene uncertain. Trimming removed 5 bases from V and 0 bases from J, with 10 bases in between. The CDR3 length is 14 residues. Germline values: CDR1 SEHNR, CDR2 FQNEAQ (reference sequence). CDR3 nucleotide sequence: TGTGCCAGCAGCCCTAGGGCTATGAACACTGAAGCTTTCTTT. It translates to CASSPRAMNTEAFF. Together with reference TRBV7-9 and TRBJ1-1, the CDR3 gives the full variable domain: DTGVSQNPRHKITKRGQNVTFRCDPISEHNRLYWYRQTLGQGPEFLTYFQNEAQLEKSRLLSDRFSAERPKGSFSTLEIQRTEQGDSAMYLCASSPRAMNTEAFFGQGTRLTVV.

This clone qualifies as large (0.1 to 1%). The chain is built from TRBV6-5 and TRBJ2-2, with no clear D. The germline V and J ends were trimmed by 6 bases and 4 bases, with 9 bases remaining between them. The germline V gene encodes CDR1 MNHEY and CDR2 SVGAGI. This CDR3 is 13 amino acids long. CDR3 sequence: CASSLDFTGELFF. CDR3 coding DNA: TGTGCCAGCAGCCTCGATTTCACCGGGGAGCTGTTTTTT.

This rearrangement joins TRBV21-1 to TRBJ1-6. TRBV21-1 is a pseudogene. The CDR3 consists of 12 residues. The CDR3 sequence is CASSKARHPLHF. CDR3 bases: TGTGCCAGCAGCAAAGCTCGCCATCCCCTCCACTTT.

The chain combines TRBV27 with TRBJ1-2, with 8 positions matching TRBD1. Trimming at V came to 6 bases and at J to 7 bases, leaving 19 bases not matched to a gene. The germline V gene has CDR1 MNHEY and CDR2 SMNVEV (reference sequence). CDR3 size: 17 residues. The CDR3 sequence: CASRAPGQAALGGGYTF. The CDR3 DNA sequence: TGTGCCAGCAGGGCCCCGGGACAGGCGGCCCTGGGAGGTGGCTACACCTTC.

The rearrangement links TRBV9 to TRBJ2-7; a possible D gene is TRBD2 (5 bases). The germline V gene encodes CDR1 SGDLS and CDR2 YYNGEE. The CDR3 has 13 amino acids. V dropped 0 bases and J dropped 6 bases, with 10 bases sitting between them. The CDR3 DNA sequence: TGTGCCAGCAGCGTAGAACTAGTCGGCGAGCAGTACTTC. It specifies CASSVELVGEQYF.

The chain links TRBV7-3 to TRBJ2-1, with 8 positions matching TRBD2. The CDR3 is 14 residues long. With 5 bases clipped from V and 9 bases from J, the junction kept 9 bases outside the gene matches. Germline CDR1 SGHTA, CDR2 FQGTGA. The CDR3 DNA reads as TGTGCCAGCAGCCCCCCCGGGGGGGCTCTTGAGCAGTTCTTC. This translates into CASSPPGGALEQFF.

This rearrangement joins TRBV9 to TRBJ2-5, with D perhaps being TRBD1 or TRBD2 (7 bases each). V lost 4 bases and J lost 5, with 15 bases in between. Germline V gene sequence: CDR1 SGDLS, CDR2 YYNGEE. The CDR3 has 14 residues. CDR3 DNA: TGTGCCAGCAGCCCCAGACAGGGAGGGGAGACCCAGTACTTC. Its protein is CASSPRQGGETQYF. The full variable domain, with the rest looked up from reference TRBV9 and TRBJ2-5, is DSGVTQTPKHLITATGQRVTLRCSPRSGDLSVYWYQQSLDQGLQFLIQYYNGEERAKGNILERFSAQQFPDLHSELNLSSLELGDSALYFCASSPRQGGETQYFGPGTRLLVL.

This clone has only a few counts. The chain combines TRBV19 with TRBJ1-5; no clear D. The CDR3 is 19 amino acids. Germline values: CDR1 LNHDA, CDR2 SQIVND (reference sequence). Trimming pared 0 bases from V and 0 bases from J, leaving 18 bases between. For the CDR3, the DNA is TGTGCCAGTAGTATAGACCGTGGAGCGGCAGGCTATAGCAATCAGCCCCAGCATTTT. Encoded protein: CASSIDRGAAGYSNQPQHF.

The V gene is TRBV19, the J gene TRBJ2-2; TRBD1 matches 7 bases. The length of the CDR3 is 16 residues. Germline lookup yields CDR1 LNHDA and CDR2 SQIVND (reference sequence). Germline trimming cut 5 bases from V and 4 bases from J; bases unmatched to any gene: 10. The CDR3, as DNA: TGTGCCAGTAGTCCCCGACAGGGTGGGATCACCGGGGAGCTGTTTTTT. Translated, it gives CASSPRQGGITGELFF.

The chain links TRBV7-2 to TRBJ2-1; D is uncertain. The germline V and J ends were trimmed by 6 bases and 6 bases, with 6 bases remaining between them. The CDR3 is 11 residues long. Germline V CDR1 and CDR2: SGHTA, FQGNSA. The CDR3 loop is CASRRSNEQFF. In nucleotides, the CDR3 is TGTGCCAGCAGACGAAGCAATGAGCAGTTCTTC.

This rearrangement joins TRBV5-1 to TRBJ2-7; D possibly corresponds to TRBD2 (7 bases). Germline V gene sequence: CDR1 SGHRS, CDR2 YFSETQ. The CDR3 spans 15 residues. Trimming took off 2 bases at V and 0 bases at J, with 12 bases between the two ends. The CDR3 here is CASSFRGAGSYEQYF. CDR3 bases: TGCGCCAGCAGCTTTCGGGGGGCGGGCTCCTACGAGCAGTACTTC.

CDR3 nucleotide sequence: TGCAGCGTTGAGTTAGCGGGAGTGAGTTATACGCAGTATTTT. Protein sequence: CSVELAGVSYTQYF. J is TRBJ2-3 and V is TRBV29-1, with 9 bases lining up with TRBD2. The CDR3 has 14 amino acids. Per the germline V gene, CDR1 is SQVTM and CDR2 is ANQGSEA. Trimming removed 3 bases from V and 7 bases from J; junction bases left unmatched: 8.

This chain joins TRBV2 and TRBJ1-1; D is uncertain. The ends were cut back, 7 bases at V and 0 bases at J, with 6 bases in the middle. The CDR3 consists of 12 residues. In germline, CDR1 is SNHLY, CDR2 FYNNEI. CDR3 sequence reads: CASILMNTEAFF. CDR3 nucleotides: TGTGCCAGCATTCTTATGAACACTGAAGCTTTCTTT.

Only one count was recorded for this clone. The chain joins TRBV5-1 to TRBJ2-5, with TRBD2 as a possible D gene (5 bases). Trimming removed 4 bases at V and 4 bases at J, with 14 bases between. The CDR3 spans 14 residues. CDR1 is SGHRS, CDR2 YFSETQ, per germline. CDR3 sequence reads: CASSPGEWGETQYF. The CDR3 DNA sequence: TGCGCCAGCAGCCCTGGGGAGTGGGGAGAGACCCAGTACTTC.

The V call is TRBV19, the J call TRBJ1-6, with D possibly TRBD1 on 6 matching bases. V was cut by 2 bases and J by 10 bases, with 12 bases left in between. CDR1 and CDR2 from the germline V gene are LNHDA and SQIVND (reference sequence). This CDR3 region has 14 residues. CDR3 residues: CASSIIQRGSPLHF. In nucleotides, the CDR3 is TGTGCCAGTAGTATAATACAGAGGGGGTCACCCCTCCACTTT.

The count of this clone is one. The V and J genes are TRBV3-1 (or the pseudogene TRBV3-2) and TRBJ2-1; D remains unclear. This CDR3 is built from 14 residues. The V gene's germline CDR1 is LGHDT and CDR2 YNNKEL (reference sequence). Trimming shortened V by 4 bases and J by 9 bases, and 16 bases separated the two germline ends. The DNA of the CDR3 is TGTGCCAGCAGCCCACGAGATATCAGCGTTGAGCAGTTCTTC. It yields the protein CASSPRDISVEQFF.

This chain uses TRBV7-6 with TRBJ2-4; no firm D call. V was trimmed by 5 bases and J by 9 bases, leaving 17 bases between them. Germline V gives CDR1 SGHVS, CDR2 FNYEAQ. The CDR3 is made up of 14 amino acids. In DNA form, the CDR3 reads TGTGCCAGCAGCCCGAATCCGGGCTTGGTCATTCAGTACTTC. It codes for CASSPNPGLVIQYF. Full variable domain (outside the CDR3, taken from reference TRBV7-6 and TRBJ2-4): GAGVSQSPRYKVTKRGQDVALRCDPISGHVSLYWYRQALGQGPEFLTYFNYEAQQDKSGLPNDRFSAERPEGSISTLTIQRTEQRDSAMYRCASSPNPGLVIQYFGAGTRLSVL.

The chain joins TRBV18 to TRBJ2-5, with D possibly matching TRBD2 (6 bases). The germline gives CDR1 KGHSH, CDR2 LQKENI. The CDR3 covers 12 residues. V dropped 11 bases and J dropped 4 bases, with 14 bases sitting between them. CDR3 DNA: TGTGCCGACCAGGGAGGCGGAGAGACCCAGTACTTC. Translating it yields CADQGGGETQYF.

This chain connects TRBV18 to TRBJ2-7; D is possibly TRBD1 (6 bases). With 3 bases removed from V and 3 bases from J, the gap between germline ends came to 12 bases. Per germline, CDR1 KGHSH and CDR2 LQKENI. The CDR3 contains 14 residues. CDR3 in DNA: TGTGCCAGCTCACCCTCGGTACAGGGCTACGAGCAGTACTTC. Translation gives CASSPSVQGYEQYF. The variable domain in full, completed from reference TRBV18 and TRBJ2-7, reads NAGVMQNPRHLVRRRGQEARLRCSPMKGHSHVYWYRQLPEEGLKFMVYLQKENIIDESGMPKERFSAEFPKEGPSILRIQQVVRGDSAAYFCASSPSVQGYEQYFGPGTRLTVT.

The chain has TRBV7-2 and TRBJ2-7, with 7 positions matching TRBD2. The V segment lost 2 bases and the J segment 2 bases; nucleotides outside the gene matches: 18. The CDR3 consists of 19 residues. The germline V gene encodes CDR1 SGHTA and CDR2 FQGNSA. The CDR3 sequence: CASSLYFRLGDYTTYEQYF. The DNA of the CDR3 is TGTGCCAGCAGCTTATATTTCCGGCTTGGGGACTATACCACCTACGAGCAGTACTTC.

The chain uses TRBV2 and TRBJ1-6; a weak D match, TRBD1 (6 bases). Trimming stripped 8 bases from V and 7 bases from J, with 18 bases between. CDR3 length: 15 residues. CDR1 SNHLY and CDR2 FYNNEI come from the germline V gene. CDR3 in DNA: TGTGCCAGCGCTCCCTCAGGGGTCTCGAATTCACCCCTCCACTTT. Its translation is CASAPSGVSNSPLHF.

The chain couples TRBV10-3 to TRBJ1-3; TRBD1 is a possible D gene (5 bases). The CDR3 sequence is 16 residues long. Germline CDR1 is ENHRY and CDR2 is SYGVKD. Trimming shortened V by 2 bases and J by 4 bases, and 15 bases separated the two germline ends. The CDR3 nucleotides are TGTGCCATCAGTGAGAGTGGCAGGGCCACGGGAAACACCATATATTTT. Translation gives CAISESGRATGNTIYF.

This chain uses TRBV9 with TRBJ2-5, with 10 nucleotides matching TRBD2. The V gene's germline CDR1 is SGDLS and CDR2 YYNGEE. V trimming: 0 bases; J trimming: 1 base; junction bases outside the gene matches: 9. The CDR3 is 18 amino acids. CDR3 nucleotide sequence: TGTGCCAGCAGCGTAGGTACGGTCTCTAGCGGGGGCCAAGAGACCCAGTACTTC. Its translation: CASSVGTVSSGGQETQYF.